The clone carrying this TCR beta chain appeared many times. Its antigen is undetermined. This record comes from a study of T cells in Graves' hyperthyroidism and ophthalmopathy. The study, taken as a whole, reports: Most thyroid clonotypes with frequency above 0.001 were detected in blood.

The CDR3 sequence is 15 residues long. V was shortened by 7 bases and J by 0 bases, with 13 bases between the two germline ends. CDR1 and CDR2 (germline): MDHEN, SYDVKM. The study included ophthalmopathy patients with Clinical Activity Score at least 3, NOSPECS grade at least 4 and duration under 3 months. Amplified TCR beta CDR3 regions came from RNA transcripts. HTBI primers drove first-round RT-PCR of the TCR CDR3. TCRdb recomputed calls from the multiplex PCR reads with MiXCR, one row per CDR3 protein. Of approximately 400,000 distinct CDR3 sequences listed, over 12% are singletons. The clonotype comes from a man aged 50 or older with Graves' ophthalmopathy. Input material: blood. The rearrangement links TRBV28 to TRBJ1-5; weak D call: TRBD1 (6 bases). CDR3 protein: CASTTGQNSNQPQHF. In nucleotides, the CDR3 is TGTGCCAGCACCACCGGACAGAATAGCAATCAGCCCCAGCATTTT.